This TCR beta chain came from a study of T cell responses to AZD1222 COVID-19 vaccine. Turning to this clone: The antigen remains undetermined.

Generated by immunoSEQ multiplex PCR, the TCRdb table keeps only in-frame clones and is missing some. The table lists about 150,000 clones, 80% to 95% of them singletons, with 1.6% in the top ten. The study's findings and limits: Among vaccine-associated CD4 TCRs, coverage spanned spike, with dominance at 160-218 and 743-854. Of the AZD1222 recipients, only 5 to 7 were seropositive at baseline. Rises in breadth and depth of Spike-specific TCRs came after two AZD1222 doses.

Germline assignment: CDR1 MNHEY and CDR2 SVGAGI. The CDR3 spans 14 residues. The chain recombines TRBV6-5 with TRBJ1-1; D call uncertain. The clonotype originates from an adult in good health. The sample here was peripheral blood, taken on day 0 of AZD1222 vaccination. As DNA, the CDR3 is TGTCTATCAGCGGCGGGCCGTATGAACACTGAAGCTTTCTTT. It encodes CLSAAGRMNTEAFF.